This paragraph covers one TCR beta chain sequence. Its antigen is still unknown. This specimen comes from a study of shared clonotypes between healthy human individuals. Study observations and caveats: The expectation was that sequencing depth would affect clonotype sharing among donors. Sampling used blood alone; tissue repertoires probably differ. Depth was large, yet rarefaction showed that sorted-subset sequencing was incomplete.

Study processing details: Because ImmunoSEQ provided only junction sequences with no quality scores, the filtering differed. The protocol was immunoSEQ multiplex PCR, while the TCRdb copy is restricted to in-frame clones and leaves out a portion. V, J and clone size are those of that table, while D and trimming were read from the DNA. This table has roughly 760,000 clones, under 80% appearing once. CDR3 size: 14 residues. V shed 4 bases and J shed 0 bases, with 9 bases lying between them. Looked up from germline, CDR1 is SNHLY and CDR2 is FYNNEI. The source of this sequence is a woman in her twenties or thirties in good health. The specimen was memory CD4+ T cells sorted from blood. Subset meaning: CD45RA-negative fraction. The chain joins TRBV2 to TRBJ2-5; D is undetermined. The CDR3 DNA reads TGTGCCAGCAGTGTTCGACAACACCAAGAGACCCAGTACTTC. Protein sequence: CASSVRQHQETQYF.